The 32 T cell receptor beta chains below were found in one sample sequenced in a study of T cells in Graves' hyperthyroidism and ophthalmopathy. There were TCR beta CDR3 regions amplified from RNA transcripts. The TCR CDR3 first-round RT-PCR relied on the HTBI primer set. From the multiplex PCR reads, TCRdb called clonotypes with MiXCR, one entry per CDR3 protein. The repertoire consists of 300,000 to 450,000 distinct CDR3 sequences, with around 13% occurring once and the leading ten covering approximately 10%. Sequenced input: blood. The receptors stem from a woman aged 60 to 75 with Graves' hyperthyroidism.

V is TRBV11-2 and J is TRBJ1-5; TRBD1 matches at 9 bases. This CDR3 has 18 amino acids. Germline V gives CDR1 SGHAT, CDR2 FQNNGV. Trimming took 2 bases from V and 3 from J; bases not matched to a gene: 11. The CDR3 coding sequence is TGTGCCAGCAGCTTACACTTGGGACAGGGAAAGTTCAATCAGCCCCAGCATTTT. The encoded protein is CASSLHLGQGKFNQPQHF.

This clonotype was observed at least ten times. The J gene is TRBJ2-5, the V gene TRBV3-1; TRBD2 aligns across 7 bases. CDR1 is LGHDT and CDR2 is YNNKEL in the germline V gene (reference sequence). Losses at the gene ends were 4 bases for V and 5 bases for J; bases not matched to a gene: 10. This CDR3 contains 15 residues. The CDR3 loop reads CASSPRGRAGETQYF. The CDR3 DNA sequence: TGTGCCAGCAGCCCGCGAGGGAGGGCCGGGGAGACCCAGTACTTC.

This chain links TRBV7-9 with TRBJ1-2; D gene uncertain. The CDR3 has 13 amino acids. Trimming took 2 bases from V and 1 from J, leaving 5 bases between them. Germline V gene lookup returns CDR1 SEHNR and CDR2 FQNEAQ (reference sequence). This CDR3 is CASSLSHNYGYTF. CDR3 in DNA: TGTGCCAGCAGCTTATCGCATAACTATGGCTACACCTTC.

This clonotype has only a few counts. The CDR3 region is CASSLAGDPDTQYF. CDR3 in DNA: TGCGCCAGCAGCCTAGCGGGAGACCCAGATACGCAGTATTTT. The chain combines TRBV4-1 with TRBJ2-3; 9 positions match TRBD2. The junction had 3 bases not matched to a gene; V was cut back by 4 bases and J by 4 bases. This CDR3 spans 14 amino acids. CDR1 and CDR2 (germline): MGHRA, YSYEKL.

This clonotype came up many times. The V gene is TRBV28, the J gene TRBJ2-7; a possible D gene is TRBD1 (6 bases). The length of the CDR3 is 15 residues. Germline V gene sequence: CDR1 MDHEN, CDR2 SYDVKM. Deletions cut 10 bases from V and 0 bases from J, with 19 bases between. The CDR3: CAIGSGDQSSYEQYF. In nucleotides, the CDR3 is TGTGCCATCGGCTCAGGGGACCAGAGCTCCTACGAGCAGTACTTC.

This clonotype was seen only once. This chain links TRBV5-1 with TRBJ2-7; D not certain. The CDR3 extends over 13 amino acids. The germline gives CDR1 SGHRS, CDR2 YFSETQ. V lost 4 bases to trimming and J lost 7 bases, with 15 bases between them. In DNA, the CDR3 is TGCGCCAGCAGCCCCAGTACGGGTAATGAGCAGTACTTC. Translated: CASSPSTGNEQYF. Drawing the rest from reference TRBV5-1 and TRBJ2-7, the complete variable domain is KAGVTQTPRYLIKTRGQQVTLSCSPISGHRSVSWYQQTPGQGLQFLFEYFSETQRNKGNFPGRFSGRQFSNSRSEMNVSTLELGDSALYLCASSPSTGNEQYFGPGTRLTVT.

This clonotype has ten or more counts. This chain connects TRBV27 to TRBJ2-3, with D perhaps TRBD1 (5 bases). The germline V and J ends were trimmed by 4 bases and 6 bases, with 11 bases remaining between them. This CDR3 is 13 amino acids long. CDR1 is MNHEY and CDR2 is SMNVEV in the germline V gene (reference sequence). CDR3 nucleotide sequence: TGTGCCAGCAGTTGGGGCGTGCGGGATACGCAGTATTTT. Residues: CASSWGVRDTQYF.

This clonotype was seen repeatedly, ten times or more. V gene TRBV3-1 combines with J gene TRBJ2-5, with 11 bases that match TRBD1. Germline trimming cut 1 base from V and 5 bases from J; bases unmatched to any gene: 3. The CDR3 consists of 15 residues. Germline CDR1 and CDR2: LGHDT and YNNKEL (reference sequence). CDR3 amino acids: CASSQGTGGEETQYF. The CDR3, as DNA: TGTGCCAGCAGCCAAGGGACAGGGGGCGAGGAGACCCAGTACTTC.

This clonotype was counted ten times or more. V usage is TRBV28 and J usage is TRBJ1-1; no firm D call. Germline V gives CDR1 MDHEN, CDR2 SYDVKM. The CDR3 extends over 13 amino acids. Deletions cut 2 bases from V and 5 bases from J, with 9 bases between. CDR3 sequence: CASSLGLSTEAFF. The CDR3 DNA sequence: TGTGCCAGCAGTTTAGGACTGTCGACTGAAGCTTTCTTT.

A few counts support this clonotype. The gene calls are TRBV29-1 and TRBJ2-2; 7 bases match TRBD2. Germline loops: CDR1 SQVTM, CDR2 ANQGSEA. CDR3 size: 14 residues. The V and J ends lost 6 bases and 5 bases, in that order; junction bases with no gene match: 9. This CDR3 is CSVRGLAETGELFF. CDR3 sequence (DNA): TGCAGCGTCCGGGGTCTAGCGGAGACCGGGGAGCTGTTTTTT.

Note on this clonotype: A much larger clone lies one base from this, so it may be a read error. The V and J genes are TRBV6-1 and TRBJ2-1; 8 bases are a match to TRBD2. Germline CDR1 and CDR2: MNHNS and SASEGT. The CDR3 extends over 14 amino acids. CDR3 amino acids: CPSSDPGRAGEQFF. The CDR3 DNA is TGTCCCAGCAGTGATCCCGGGAGGGCCGGTGAGCAGTTCTTC.

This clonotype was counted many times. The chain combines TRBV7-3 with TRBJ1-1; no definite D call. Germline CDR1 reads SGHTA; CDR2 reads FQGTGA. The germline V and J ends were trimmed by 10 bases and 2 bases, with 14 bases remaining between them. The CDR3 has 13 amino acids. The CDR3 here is CATSVAGNTEAFF. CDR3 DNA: TGTGCCACCTCCGTGGCGGGAAACACTGAAGCTTTCTTT.

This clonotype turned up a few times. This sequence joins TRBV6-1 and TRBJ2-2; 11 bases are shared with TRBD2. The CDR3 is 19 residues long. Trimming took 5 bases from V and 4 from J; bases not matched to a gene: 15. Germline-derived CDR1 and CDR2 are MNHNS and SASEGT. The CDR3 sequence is CASSLSELAGGLGTGELFF. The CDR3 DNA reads TGTGCCAGCAGTCTGTCCGAGTTAGCGGGAGGGCTGGGCACCGGGGAGCTGTTTTTT.

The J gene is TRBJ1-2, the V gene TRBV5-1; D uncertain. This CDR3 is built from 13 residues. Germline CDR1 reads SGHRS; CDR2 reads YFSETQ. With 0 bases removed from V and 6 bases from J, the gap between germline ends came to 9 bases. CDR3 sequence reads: CASSLGWEDGYTF. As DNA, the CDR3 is TGCGCCAGCAGCTTGGGTTGGGAGGATGGCTACACCTTC.

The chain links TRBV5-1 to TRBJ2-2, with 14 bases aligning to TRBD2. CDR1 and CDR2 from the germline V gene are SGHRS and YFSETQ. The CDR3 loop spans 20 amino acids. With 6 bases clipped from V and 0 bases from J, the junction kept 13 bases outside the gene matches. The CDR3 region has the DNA TGCGCCAGCACCGGAGCTCAGGGGACTAGCGGGAGACCGAACACCGGGGAGCTGTTTTTT. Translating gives CASTGAQGTSGRPNTGELFF. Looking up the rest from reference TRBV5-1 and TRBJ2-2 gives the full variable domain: KAGVTQTPRYLIKTRGQQVTLSCSPISGHRSVSWYQQTPGQGLQFLFEYFSETQRNKGNFPGRFSGRQFSNSRSEMNVSTLELGDSALYLCASTGAQGTSGRPNTGELFFGEGSRLTVL.

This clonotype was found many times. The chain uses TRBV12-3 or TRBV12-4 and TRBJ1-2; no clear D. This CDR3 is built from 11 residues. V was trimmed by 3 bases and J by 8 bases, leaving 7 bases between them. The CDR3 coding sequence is TGTGCCAGCAGTTTGGGTTTGGGCTACACCTTC. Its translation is CASSLGLGYTF.

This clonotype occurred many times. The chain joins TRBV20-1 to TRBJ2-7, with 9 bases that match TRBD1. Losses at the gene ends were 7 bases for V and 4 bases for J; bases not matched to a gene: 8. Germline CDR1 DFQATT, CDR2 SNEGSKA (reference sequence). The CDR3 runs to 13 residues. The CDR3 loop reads CSVSGTGRYEQYF. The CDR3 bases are TGCAGTGTCTCCGGGACAGGGCGTTACGAGCAGTACTTC.

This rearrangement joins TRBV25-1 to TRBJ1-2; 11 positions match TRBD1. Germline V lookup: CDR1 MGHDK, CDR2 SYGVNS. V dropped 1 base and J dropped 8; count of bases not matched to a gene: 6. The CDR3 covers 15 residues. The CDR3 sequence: CASSEFGQGAIGYTF. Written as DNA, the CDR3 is TGTGCCAGCAGTGAATTTGGACAGGGGGCGATCGGCTACACCTTC.

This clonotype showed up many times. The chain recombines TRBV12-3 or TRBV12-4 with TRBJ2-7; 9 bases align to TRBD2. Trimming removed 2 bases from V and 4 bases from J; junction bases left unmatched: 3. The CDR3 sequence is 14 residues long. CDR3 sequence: CASSLSSGNYEQYF. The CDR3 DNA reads TGTGCCAGCAGTTTATCTAGCGGGAATTACGAGCAGTACTTC.

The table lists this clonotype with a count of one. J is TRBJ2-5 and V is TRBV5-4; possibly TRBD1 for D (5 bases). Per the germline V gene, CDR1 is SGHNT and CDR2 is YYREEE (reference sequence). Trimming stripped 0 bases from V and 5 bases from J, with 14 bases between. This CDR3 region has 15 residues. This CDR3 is CASSLEARAVETQYF. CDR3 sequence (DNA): TGTGCCAGCAGCTTGGAGGCCAGGGCGGTGGAGACCCAGTACTTC. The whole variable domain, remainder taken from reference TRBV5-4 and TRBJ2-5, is ETGVTQSPTHLIKTRGQQVTLRCSSQSGHNTVSWYQQALGQGPQFIFQYYREEENGRGNFPPRFSGLQFPNYSSELNVNALELDDSALYLCASSLEARAVETQYFGPGTRLLVL.

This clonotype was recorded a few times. The CDR3 nucleotides read TGTGCCGGCGCGCAGGGGGTTTACTACGAGCAGTACTTC. Translated, it gives CAGAQGVYYEQYF. J is TRBJ2-7 and V is TRBV6-1; TRBD1 agrees at 7 bases. The length of the CDR3 is 13 residues. Germline CDR1 reads MNHNS; CDR2 reads SASEGT. J gave up 3 bases and V 11 bases, and 10 bases lay outside the gene matches.

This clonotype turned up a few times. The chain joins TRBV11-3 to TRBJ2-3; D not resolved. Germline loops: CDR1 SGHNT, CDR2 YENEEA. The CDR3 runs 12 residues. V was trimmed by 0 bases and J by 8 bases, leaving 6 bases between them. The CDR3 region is CASSLDPATQYF. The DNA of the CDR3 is TGTGCCAGCAGCTTAGACCCTGCTACGCAGTATTTT.

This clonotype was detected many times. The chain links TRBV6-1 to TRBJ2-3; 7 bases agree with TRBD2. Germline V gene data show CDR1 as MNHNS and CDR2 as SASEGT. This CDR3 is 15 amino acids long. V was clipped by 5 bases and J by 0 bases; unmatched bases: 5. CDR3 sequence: CASSPTSVSTDTQYF. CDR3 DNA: TGTGCCAGCAGTCCCACTAGCGTAAGCACAGATACGCAGTATTTT.

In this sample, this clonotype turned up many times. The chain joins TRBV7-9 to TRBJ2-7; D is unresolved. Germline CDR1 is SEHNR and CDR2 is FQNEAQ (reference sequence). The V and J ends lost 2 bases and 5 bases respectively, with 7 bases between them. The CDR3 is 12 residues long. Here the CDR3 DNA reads TGTGCCAGCAGCTTACCGGCTCACGAGCAGTACTTC. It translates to CASSLPAHEQYF.

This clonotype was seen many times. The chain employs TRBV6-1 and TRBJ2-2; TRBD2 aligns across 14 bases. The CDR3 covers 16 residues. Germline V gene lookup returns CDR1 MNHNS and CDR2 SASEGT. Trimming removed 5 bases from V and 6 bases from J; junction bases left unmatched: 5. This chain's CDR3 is CASSRGTSGSAGELFF. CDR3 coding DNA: TGTGCCAGCAGTCGCGGGACTAGCGGGAGTGCCGGGGAGCTGTTTTTT.

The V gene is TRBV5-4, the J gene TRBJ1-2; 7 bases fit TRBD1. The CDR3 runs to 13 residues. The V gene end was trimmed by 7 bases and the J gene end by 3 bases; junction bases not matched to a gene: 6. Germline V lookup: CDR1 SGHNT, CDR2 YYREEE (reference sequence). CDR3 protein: CASFQDRDYGYTF. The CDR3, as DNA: TGTGCCAGCTTCCAAGACAGGGACTATGGCTACACCTTC.

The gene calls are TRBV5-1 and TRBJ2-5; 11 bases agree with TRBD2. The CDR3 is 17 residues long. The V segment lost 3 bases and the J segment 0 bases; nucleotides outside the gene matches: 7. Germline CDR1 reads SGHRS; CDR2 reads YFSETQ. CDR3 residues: CASSSGLAETYQETQYF. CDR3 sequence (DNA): TGCGCCAGCAGCTCGGGACTAGCGGAGACGTACCAAGAGACCCAGTACTTC.

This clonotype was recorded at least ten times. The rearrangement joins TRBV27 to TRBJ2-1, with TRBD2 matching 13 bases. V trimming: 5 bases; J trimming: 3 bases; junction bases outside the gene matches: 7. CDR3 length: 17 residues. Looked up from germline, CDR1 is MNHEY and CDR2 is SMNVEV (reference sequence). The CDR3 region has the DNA TGTGCCAGCAGTCCGACGGGACTAGCGGGAAACTACAATGAGCAGTTCTTC. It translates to CASSPTGLAGNYNEQFF.

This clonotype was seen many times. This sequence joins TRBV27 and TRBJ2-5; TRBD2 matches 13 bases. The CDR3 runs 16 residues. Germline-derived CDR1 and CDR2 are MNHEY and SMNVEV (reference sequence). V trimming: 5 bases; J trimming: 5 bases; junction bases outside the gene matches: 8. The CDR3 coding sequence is TGTGCCAGCAGTGGGACTAGCGGGACCGACTGGGAGACCCAGTACTTC. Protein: CASSGTSGTDWETQYF.

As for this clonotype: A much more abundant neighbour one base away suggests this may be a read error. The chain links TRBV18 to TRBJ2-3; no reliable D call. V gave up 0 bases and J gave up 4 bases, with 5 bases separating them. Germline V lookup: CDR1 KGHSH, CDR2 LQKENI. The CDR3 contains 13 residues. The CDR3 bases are TGTGCCAGCTCACCACCGGGCTCAGATACGCAGTATTTT. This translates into CASSPPGSDTQYF.

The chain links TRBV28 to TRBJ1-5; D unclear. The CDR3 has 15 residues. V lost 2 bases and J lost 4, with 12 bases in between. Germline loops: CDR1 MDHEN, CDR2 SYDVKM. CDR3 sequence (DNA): TGTGCCAGCAGTTTAACAGTGGGTCGTAATCAGCCCCAGCATTTT. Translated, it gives CASSLTVGRNQPQHF. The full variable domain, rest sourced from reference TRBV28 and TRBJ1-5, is DVKVTQSSRYLVKRTGEKVFLECVQDMDHENMFWYRQDPGLGLRLIYFSYDVKMKEKGDIPEGYSVSREKKERFSLILESASTNQTSMYLCASSLTVGRNQPQHFGDGTRLSIL.

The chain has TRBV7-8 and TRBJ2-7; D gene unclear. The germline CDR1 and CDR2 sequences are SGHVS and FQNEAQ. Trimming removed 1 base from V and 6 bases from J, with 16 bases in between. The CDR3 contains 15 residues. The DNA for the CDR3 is TGTGCCAGCAGCTTAGTTGGTCCTCGCCAGCGCGAGCAGTACTTC. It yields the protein CASSLVGPRQREQYF. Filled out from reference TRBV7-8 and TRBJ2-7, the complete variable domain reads GAGVSQSPRYKVAKRGQDVALRCDPISGHVSLFWYQQALGQGPEFLTYFQNEAQLDKSGLPSDRFFAERPEGSVSTLKIQRTQQEDSAVYLCASSLVGPRQREQYFGPGTRLTVT.